One sample yielded the 16 T cell receptor beta chains listed below, sequenced in a study of molecular identifiers for immune sequencing clone quantification. MiXCR, applied by TCRdb to the PCR reads, yields one record per CDR3 protein. The sample includes about 320,000 distinct CDR3 sequences, roughly 23% seen only once; the top ten take approximately 0.8%. The sample taken for sequencing was naive CD8+ T cells from blood, with Jurkat cell RNA spiked in. Subset in this sample: FACS-sorted CD8+CD4-CCR7+CD45RA+ naive T cells. All receptors derive from a human donor in good health. Some libraries in this study had Jurkat cell RNA spiked in.

This chain links TRBV5-1 with TRBJ2-3; the D gene is possibly TRBD2 (6 bases). V was trimmed by 4 bases and J by 0 bases, leaving 15 bases between them. This CDR3 region has 16 residues. Germline V lookup: CDR1 SGHRS, CDR2 YFSETQ. CDR3 sequence (DNA): TGCGCCAGCAGCCCCCTCGGACTACCAAGCACAGATACGCAGTATTTT. It encodes CASSPLGLPSTDTQYF.

Notes on this clonotype: A read error is likely, as this CDR3 ends without the conserved phenylalanine or tryptophan. The chain carries TRBV6-5 and TRBJ1-1; D unresolved. The CDR3 covers 14 residues. The germline V gene encodes CDR1 MNHEY and CDR2 SVGAGI. Trimming cost V 8 bases and J 0 bases, with 13 bases left between them. The CDR3 bases are TGTGCCAGCGGTCACTATCCTCTGAACACTGAAGCTTTCCTT. It specifies CASGHYPLNTEAFL.

This clonotype was recorded many times. V and J are TRBV7-2 and TRBJ2-5, with 7 nucleotides matching TRBD2. There are 16 residues in the CDR3. In germline, CDR1 is SGHTA, CDR2 FQGNSA. J was trimmed by 1 base and V by 1 base; bases with no gene match: 6. The CDR3 DNA is TGTGCCAGCAGCTTAGGAGCGGGGCCACTCCAAGAGACCCAGTACTTC. Protein: CASSLGAGPLQETQYF.

To note about this clonotype: A much bigger clone sits one base away, suggesting this may be a read error. V usage is TRBV9 and J usage is TRBJ2-7; D is ambiguous. The germline V gene encodes CDR1 SGDLS and CDR2 YYNGEE. CDR3 size: 14 residues. The CDR3 here is CASSVAPGGYEQHF. The CDR3 nucleotides are TGTGCCAGCAGCGTAGCACCGGGTGGCTACGAGCAGCACTTC.

This clonotype was found a few times. The chain uses TRBV14 and TRBJ1-4; no definite D call. The CDR3 extends over 14 amino acids. Germline values: CDR1 SGHDN, CDR2 FVKESK. V dropped 0 bases and J dropped 7 bases, with 9 bases sitting between them. In nucleotides, the CDR3 is TGTGCCAGCAGCCAAGAAACAGTAGCTGAAAAACTGTTTTTT. Its translation is CASSQETVAEKLFF. Full variable domain (rest looked up from reference TRBV14 and TRBJ1-4): EAGVTQFPSHSVIEKGQTVTLRCDPISGHDNLYWYRRVMGKEIKFLLHFVKESKQDESGMPNNRFLAERTGGTYSTLKVQPAELEDSGVYFCASSQETVAEKLFFGSGTQLSVL.

This clonotype was detected many times. The rearrangement joins TRBV19 to TRBJ2-7, with D perhaps assigned TRBD1 or TRBD2 (6 bases each). CDR3 size: 15 residues. Germline CDR1 reads LNHDA; CDR2 reads SQIVND (reference sequence). Trimming took off 5 bases at V and 2 bases at J, with 16 bases between the two ends. The CDR3 DNA reads as TGTGCCAGTAGTCCGACCGGGGGCACGCCCTACGAGCAGTACTTC. It yields the protein CASSPTGGTPYEQYF.

The chain employs TRBV11-2 and TRBJ2-3, with a weak D call TRBD2 (6 bases). The CDR3 contains 17 residues. Germline V gene sequence: CDR1 SGHAT, CDR2 FQNNGV. V lost 5 bases, J lost 2 bases, and 20 bases lay in between. CDR3 in DNA: TGTGCCAGCAGCGCATATCTAGGAGGGTCTGCCACAGATACGCAGTATTTT. Translating gives CASSAYLGGSATDTQYF. Combining the CDR3 with reference TRBV11-2 and TRBJ2-3 gives the whole variable domain EAGVAQSPRYKIIEKRQSVAFWCNPISGHATLYWYQQILGQGPKLLIQFQNNGVVDDSQLPKDRFSAERLKGVDSTLKIQPAKLEDSAVYLCASSAYLGGSATDTQYFGPGTRLTVL.

As to this clonotype: At one of its ends the junction is not consistent with the germline gene, which may arise from a read error. V and J are TRBV27 and TRBJ2-7; 7 bases agree with TRBD1. CDR1 is MNHEY and CDR2 is SMNVEV in the germline V gene (reference sequence). The CDR3 loop spans 12 amino acids. For the CDR3, the DNA is TGTACCAGCAGTAGACAGGGCGGTGAGCAGTACTTC. Its protein is CTSSRQGGEQYF.

This clonotype was counted only a few times. V gene TRBV19 combines with J gene TRBJ2-3; TRBD1 matches 8 bases. The V segment lost 3 bases and the J segment 2 bases; nucleotides outside the gene matches: 4. The CDR3 loop spans 15 amino acids. In germline, CDR1 is LNHDA, CDR2 SQIVND (reference sequence). The DNA for the CDR3 is TGTGCCAGTAGTATTGGTCAGGGGGCCACAGATACGCAGTATTTT. It codes for CASSIGQGATDTQYF.

This clonotype was seen many times. The rearrangement links TRBV20-1 to TRBJ2-7; TRBD1 or TRBD2 may be the D gene (5 bases each). This CDR3 comprises 16 residues. The V gene lost 0 bases and the J gene lost 3 bases, with 18 bases spanning the gap. Germline CDR1 DFQATT, CDR2 SNEGSKA (reference sequence). CDR3 amino acids: CSARDGAGSGVYEQYF. In nucleotides, the CDR3 is TGCAGTGCTAGAGATGGGGCAGGGAGTGGTGTCTACGAGCAGTACTTC.

This clonotype has ten or more counts. The genes are TRBV5-1 and TRBJ2-3; TRBD2 agrees at 9 bases. Germline V gene data show CDR1 as SGHRS and CDR2 as YFSETQ. This CDR3 comprises 18 residues. The junction had 16 bases not matched to a gene; V was cut back by 6 bases and J by 2 bases. Written as DNA, the CDR3 is TGCGCCAGCAACGGGGCGGGGGGGCCTGGCCCGATCACAGATACGCAGTATTTT. Translation: CASNGAGGPGPITDTQYF. The variable domain in full, completed from reference TRBV5-1 and TRBJ2-3, reads KAGVTQTPRYLIKTRGQQVTLSCSPISGHRSVSWYQQTPGQGLQFLFEYFSETQRNKGNFPGRFSGRQFSNSRSEMNVSTLELGDSALYLCASNGAGGPGPITDTQYFGPGTRLTVL.

This chain uses TRBV7-6 with TRBJ2-3; D is unclear. Germline values: CDR1 SGHVS, CDR2 FNYEAQ. The V gene lost 5 bases and the J gene lost 3 bases, with 12 bases spanning the gap. The CDR3 consists of 14 residues. The CDR3 DNA reads as TGTGCCAGCAGCCCCGCCAGTACGACAGATACGCAGTATTTT. Residues: CASSPASTTDTQYF.

This clonotype was counted ten times or more. V is TRBV12-3 or TRBV12-4 and J is TRBJ1-4, with D perhaps TRBD1 (6 bases). Trimming cost V 7 bases and J 6 bases, with 15 bases left between them. The CDR3 runs 14 residues. The CDR3 loop reads CASKLGTKDEKLFF. In nucleotides, the CDR3 is TGTGCCAGCAAACTCGGGACAAAGGATGAAAAACTGTTTTTT.

This clonotype has a count of ten or more. The genes are TRBV6-6 and TRBJ2-1, with TRBD1 as a possible D gene (5 bases). The CDR3 is 16 residues long. Per the germline V gene, CDR1 is MNHNY and CDR2 is SVGAGI (reference sequence). V lost 4 bases to trimming and J lost 0 bases, with 13 bases between them. In nucleotides, the CDR3 is TGTGCCAGCAGTTGGTCCCAGGGTAACTCCTACAATGAGCAGTTCTTC. It specifies CASSWSQGNSYNEQFF.

This clonotype was observed many times. Sequence at one end of the junction differs from germline and may be a read error. The V gene is TRBV29-1, the J gene TRBJ2-7, with 8 bases identical to TRBD2. CDR3 length: 13 amino acids. CDR1 and CDR2 (germline): SQVTM, ANQGSEA. As DNA, the CDR3 is TGCAGCGTGGAAGCGGGAGAGATATACGAGCAGTACTTC. This codes for CSVEAGEIYEQYF.

In its sample, this clonotype was seen many times. The CDR3 reads CASSLAEPYIGEQYF. The CDR3 DNA follows: TGTGCCAGCAGCTTAGCCGAACCTTATATCGGCGAGCAGTACTTC. The V and J genes are TRBV7-6 and TRBJ2-7; D gene ambiguous. The ends were cut back, 0 bases at V and 6 bases at J, with 15 bases in the middle. Germline lookup yields CDR1 SGHVS and CDR2 FNYEAQ. This CDR3 region has 15 residues.